This entry concerns a single T cell receptor beta chain. There is no known antigen for this receptor. The input lacks base qualities; no much larger clone sits a single base away. This sample was taken from a study of T cells after yellow fever vaccination (dated by TCRdb to the late 2010s). With regard to the full study: Libraries from fractions with low cell numbers were prepared with the SMART-Seq v4 Ultra Low Input RNA kit. To follow T-cell clones before and after both primary and booster YFV17D yellow fever vaccination, bulk TCR alpha and beta repertoires underwent longitudinal sequencing. Two healthy male donors, one aged 18 to 29 and one aged 30 to 40 years, were included in the cohort. Bulk PBMC replicates and cell subsets were isolated from blood drawn at multiple timepoints before and after both primary and secondary immunization. What the study reported, not specific to this receptor: Only a couple of donors were included in the study, so the extent to which the findings can be generalized is limited. Compared with the primary T-cell response, the secondary T-cell response was faster but weaker, reaching its peak on day 5 rather than on day 15. A small fraction of clonotypes showed up in both the CD4 and CD8 compartments, probably as a result of convergent recombination. FACS-sorted repertoires could contain abundant contaminating clonotypes from the bulk population, so computational filtering was required. After the booster, most of the clones that had expanded following primary vaccination were detected again (almost 98% of CD4 and around 90% of CD8), which suggests that memory was broadly maintained.

Synthesis of TCR cDNA relied on 5'RACE template switching, a step that introduced a universal primer site along with unique molecular identifiers. cDNA synthesis was primed from both the TCR alpha and TCR beta constant segments. Library amplification involved two PCR steps, and the second step added sample barcodes and sequencing adapters. Sequencing of libraries was done on Illumina HiSeq 2500 (2x100 bp) or NovaSeq (2x150 bp). The paper's data handling went like this. Reads were demultiplexed and collapsed into UMI consensus sequences with MIGEC, and V(D)J alignment was performed with MiXCR. Vaccine-responding clonotypes were identified with edgeR using replicate PBMC samples, with FDR below 0.01 and a log2 fold change above 5 up to day 15 being required. Each bulk clonotype received a CD4 or CD8 identity based on whether the sequenced CD4 or CD8 repertoire contained that clonotype at higher abundance. The public sequencing data were trimmed at Q25 with fastp and processed into clonotypes with MiXCR by TCRdb, which kept only in-frame beta chains. Every distinct CDR3 protein forms one entry, paired with its most common genes and DNA. Here the V and J calls rest on TCRdb's processing, not on the authors' analysis. The sample includes a few hundred thousand distinct CDR3 sequences, with approximately 10% observed a single time. The biggest ten clones account for about 17% of the sample.

V and J are truncated by 5 bases and 2 bases respectively, leaving an intervening sequence of 11 bases. Sequences MGHRA (CDR1) and YSYEKL (CDR2) are obtained from the germline V gene. The CDR3 holds 14 amino acids from the cysteine to the phenylalanine. Of all the DNA, just the CDR3 is kept, 42 bases in frame from base 1. The sample's treatment or condition, from its label and the paper: live attenuated yellow fever vaccine strain. At each blood-draw timepoint, two biological replicates of bulk PBMCs were collected. A standard Ficoll-Paque protocol was used to isolate PBMCs from peripheral blood. TriZol was used to extract RNA from bulk PBMCs, from CD4 and CD8 fractions, and from dextramer-positive and dextramer-negative fractions.

The input for sequencing was PBMCs, taken on the day of the first yellow fever vaccination. The rearranged segments are TRBV4-1 and TRBJ2-3; TRBD2 is perhaps the D gene, given 6 matching bases. This TCR was recovered from a man between 18 and 35 years old who received the YFV17D yellow fever vaccine. CDR3 region: CASSVTSITDTQYF. In nucleotides, the sequence is TGCGCCAGCAGCGTGACTAGTATCACAGATACGCAGTATTTT.